This T cell receptor (beta chain) is from a study of persistence of HIV-infected CD4 T cells. This was the immunoSEQ version 4 assay in survey mode. The table came from immunoSEQ multiplex PCR; TCRdb's copy has only in-frame clones and leaves some out. This table holds about 13,000 clones, about three quarters found once. The CDR3 has 15 residues. The germline V gene has CDR1 MDHEN and CDR2 SYDVKM. The V and J ends lost 3 bases and 6 bases respectively, with 18 bases between them. A few counts support this clone. Its target is unknown. Lysates of CMV-infected fibroblasts at approximately 9.6 ug/mL stimulated these cells. Sorting of responding CD4+ T cells relied on upregulated CD40 ligand together with CD69.

This sequence joins TRBV28 and TRBJ2-7, with D perhaps TRBD1 or TRBD2 (5 bases each). This specimen consisted of CD4+ T cells sorted from PBMCs after approximately 20-hour stimulation, obtained from a patient who received antiretroviral therapy. The receptor was isolated from an adult man with HIV who was CMV-seropositive. The CDR3 here is CASSLEAGLLSEQYF. As DNA, the CDR3 is TGTGCCAGCAGTTTGGAGGCAGGGTTACTCTCCGAGCAGTACTTC.